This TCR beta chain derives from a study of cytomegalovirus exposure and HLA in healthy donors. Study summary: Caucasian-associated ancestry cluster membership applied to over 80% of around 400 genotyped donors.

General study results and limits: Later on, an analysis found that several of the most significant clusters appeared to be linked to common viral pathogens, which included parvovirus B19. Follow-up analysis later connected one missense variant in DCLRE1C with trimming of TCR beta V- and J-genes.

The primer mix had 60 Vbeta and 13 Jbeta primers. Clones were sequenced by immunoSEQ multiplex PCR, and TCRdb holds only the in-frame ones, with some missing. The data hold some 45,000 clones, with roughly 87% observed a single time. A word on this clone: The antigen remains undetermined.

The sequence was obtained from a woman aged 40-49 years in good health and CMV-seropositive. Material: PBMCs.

The DNA of the CDR3 is TGTGCCAGCAGTGAAGGAGGCGGCTACACCTTC. Encoded protein: CASSEGGGYTF. The chain uses TRBV25-1 and TRBJ1-2; D unclear. The CDR3 extends over 11 amino acids. Germline V lookup: CDR1 MGHDK, CDR2 SYGVNS. The V and J ends lost 2 bases and 8 bases respectively, with 6 bases between them.